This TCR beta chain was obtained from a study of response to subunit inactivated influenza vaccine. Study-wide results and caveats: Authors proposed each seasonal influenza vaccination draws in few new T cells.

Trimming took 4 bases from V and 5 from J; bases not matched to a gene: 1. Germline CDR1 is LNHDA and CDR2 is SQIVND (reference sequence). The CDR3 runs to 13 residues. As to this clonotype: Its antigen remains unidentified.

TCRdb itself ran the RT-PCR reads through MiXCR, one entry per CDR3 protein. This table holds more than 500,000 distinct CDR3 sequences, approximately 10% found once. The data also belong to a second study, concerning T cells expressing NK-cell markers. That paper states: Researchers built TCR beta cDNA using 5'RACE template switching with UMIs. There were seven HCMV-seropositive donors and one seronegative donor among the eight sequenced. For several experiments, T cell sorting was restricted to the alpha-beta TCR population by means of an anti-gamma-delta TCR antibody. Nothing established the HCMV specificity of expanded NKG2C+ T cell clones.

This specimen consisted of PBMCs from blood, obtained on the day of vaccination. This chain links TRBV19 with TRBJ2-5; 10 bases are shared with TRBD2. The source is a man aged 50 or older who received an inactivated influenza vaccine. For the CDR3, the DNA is TGTGCCAGTAGTACGACTAGCGGGGAGACCCAGTACTTC. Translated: CASSTTSGETQYF.